This T cell receptor (beta chain) was identified in a study of blood T cell repertoires in COVID-19. About the study: Acute and convalescent COVID-19 samples came from the United States, Italy and Spain. T cells, B-cell-depleted T cells, or PBMCs provided the cDNA or gDNA that served as material.

The CDR3 length is 15 residues. The V gene end was trimmed by 4 bases and the J gene end by 5 bases; junction bases not matched to a gene: 8. In germline, CDR1 is LNHNV, CDR2 YYDKDF (reference sequence). The table came from immunoSEQ multiplex PCR; TCRdb's copy has only in-frame clones and leaves some out. The sample has some 250,000 clones; around three quarters are singletons. The chain recombines TRBV15 with TRBJ2-5; 9 bases are a match to TRBD1. The sequenced material came from peripheral blood. The receptor comes from a woman aged 80 or older with acute or convalescent COVID-19. The CDR3 loop is CATSTLTGGGETQYF. The DNA for the CDR3 is TGTGCCACCAGCACCCTAACAGGGGGCGGGGAGACCCAGTACTTC.